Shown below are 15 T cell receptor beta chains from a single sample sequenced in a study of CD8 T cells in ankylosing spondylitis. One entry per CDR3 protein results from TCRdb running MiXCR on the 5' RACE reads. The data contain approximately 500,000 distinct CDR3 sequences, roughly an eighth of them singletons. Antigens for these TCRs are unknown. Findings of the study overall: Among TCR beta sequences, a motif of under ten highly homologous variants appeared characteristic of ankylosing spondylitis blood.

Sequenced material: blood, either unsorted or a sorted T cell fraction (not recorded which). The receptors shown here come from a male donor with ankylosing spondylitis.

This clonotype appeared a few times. This chain's CDR3 is CASSKRWKKLDV. The CDR3 DNA is TGTGCCAGCAGCAAAAGGTGGAAAAAGTTGGACGTC. The chain is built from TRBV21-1 and TRBJ2-7. TRBV21-1 is a pseudogene segment. The length of the CDR3 is 12 residues.

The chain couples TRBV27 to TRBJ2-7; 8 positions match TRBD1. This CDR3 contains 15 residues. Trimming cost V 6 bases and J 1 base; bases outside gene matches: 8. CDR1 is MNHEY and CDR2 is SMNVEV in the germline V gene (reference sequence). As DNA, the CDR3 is TGTGCCAGCAGCTTAAGACAGGGGTTTTCCTACGAGCAGTACTTC. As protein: CASSLRQGFSYEQYF.

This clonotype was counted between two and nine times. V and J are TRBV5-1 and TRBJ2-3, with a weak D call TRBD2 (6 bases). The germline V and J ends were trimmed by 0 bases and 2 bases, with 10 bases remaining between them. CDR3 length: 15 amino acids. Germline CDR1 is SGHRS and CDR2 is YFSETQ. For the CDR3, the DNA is TGCGCCAGCAGCTTGGCGGGAGCCTTCACAGATACGCAGTATTTT. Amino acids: CASSLAGAFTDTQYF.

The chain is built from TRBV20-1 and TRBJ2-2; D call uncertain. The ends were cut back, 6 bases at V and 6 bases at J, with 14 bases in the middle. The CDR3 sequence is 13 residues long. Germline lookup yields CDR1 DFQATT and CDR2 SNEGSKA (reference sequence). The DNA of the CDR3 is TGCAGTGCCCCGTCAATTCGGGCCGGGGAGCTGTTTTTT. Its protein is CSAPSIRAGELFF.

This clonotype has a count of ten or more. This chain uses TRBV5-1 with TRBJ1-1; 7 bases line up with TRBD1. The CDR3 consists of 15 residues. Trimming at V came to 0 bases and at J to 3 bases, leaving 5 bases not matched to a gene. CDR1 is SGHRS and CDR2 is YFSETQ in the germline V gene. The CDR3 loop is CASSLGQGGYTEAFF. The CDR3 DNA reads TGCGCCAGCAGCTTGGGGCAGGGGGGATACACTGAAGCTTTCTTT.

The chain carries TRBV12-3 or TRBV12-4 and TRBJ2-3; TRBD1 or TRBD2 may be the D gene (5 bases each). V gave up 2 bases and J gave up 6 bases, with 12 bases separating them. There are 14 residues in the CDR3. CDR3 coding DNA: TGTGCCAGCAGTTTATTATGGGGGATCGATACGCAGTATTTT. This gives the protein CASSLLWGIDTQYF.

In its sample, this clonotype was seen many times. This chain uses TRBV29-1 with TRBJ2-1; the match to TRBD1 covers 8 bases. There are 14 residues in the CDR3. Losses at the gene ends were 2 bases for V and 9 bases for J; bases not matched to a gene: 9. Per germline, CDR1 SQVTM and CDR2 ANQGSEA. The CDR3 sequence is CSVEFRGLGGEQFF. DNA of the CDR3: TGCAGCGTTGAATTCAGGGGGCTTGGTGGTGAGCAGTTCTTC.

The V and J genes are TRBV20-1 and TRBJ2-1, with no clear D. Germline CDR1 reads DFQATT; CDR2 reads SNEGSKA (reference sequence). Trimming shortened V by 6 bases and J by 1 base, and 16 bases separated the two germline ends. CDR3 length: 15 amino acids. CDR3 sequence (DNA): TGCAGTGCCAGGCCGTCGGCGTCGTCCTACAATGAGCAGTTCTTC. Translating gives CSARPSASSYNEQFF.

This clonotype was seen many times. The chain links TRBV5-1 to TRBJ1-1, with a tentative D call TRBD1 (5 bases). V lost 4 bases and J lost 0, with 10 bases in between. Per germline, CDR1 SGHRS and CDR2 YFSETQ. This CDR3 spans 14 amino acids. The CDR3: CASSTTGLNTEAFF. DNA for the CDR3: TGCGCCAGCAGCACCACAGGCTTGAACACTGAAGCTTTCTTT.

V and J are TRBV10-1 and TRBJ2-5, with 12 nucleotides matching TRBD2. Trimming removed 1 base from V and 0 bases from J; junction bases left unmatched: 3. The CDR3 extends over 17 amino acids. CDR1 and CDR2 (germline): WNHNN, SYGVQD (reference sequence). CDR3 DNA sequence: TGCGCCAGCAGTGAGTTAGGACTAGCGGGACACCAAGAGACCCAGTACTTC. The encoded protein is CASSELGLAGHQETQYF.

CDR3 residues: CASSATGTGGLEQYV. The CDR3, as DNA: TGTGCCAGCAGCGCCACCGGGACAGGGGGCTTGGAGCAGTACGTC. V is TRBV11-2 and J is TRBJ2-7; 12 nucleotides line up with TRBD1. The CDR3 runs to 15 residues. Germline CDR1 and CDR2: SGHAT and FQNNGV. Trimming took 5 bases from V and 7 from J; bases not matched to a gene: 9.

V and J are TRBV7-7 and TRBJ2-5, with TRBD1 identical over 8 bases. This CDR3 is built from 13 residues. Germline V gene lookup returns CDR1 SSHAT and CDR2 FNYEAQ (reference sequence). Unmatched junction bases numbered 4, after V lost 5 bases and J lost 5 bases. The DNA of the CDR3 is TGTGCCAGCAGCGCGGACAGGGACGAGACCCAGTACTTC. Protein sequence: CASSADRDETQYF. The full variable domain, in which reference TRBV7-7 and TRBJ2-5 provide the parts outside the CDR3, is GAGVSQSPRYKVTKRGQDVTLRCDPISSHATLYWYQQALGQGPEFLTYFNYEAQPDKSGLPSDRFSAERPEGSISTLTIQRTEQRDSAMYRCASSADRDETQYFGPGTRLLVL.

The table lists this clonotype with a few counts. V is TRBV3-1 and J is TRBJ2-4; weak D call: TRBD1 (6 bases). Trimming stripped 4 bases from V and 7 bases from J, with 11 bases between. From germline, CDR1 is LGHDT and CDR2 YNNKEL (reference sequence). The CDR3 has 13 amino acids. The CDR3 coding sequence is TGTGCCAGCAGCCCCAGGGGAGCGAACATTCAGTACTTC. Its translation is CASSPRGANIQYF. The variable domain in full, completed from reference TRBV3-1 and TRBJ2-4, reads DTAVSQTPKYLVTQMGNDKSIKCEQNLGHDTMYWYKQDSKKFLKIMFSYNNKELIINETVPNRFSPKSPDKAHLNLHINSLELGDSAVYFCASSPRGANIQYFGAGTRLSVL.

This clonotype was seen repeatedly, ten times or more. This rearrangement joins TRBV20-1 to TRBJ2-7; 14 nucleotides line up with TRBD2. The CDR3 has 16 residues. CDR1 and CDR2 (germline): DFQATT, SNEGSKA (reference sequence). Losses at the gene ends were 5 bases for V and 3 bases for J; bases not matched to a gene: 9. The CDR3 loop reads CSAGGTSGRRNYEQYF. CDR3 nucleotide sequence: TGCAGTGCTGGCGGGACTAGCGGGAGAAGGAACTACGAGCAGTACTTC.

The DNA of the CDR3 is TGCAGCGTAGACGGGACTAGCGGGAACCGCTTAGATACGCAGTATTTT. Protein sequence: CSVDGTSGNRLDTQYF. The chain uses TRBV29-1 and TRBJ2-3, with TRBD2 identical over 13 bases. Germline CDR1 is SQVTM and CDR2 is ANQGSEA. The V gene end was trimmed by 6 bases and the J gene end by 5 bases; junction bases not matched to a gene: 11. The CDR3 has 16 amino acids.